This section outlines one T cell receptor beta chain sequence together with its context. This entry belongs to a study of blood T cell repertoires in COVID-19. Study-level background: The study drew acute and convalescent COVID-19 samples from the United States, Italy and Spain.

The CDR3 has 14 residues. V lost 7 bases, J lost 6 bases, and 8 bases stayed unmatched. Per germline, CDR1 MNHEY and CDR2 SVGAGI. TCRdb's table, derived via immunoSEQ multiplex PCR, lists solely in-frame clones and lacks some. Seen here are 310,000 or so clones, around nine tenths observed once, and the top ten hold about 9.9%. The receptor's source is a woman aged 40 to 50 who had recovered from COVID-19. Sequencing was performed on PBMCs or T cells enriched from blood (not recorded which). V is TRBV6-5 and J is TRBJ2-1, with 8 bases lining up with TRBD2. As DNA, the CDR3 is TGTGCCAGCAAACAACGGGGGGGTAGCAATGAGCAGTTCTTC. Translated: CASKQRGGSNEQFF.